This passage covers 26 T cell receptor beta chains from one sample sequenced in a study of Ad26.COV2.S vaccination and SARS-CoV-2 variants. Generated by immunoSEQ multiplex PCR, the TCRdb table keeps only in-frame clones and is missing some. The data hold roughly 410,000 clones, with approximately 83% observed a single time. The treatment is: 15 to 20 received Ad26.COV2.S at low or high dose, single or two shots; about 5 received placebo; per-sample allocation not given. On day 63 after the first injection, vaccine and placebo recipients gave samples. Sequencing was performed on peripheral blood, taken in a trial of Ad26.COV2.S vaccine versus placebo. Source of these receptors: a person between 18 and 60 years old who received the Ad26.COV2.S COVID-19 vaccine or a placebo.

The chain uses TRBV6-6 and TRBJ1-4; 8 nucleotides agree with TRBD1. Germline V CDR1 and CDR2: MNHNY, SVGAGI (reference sequence). The CDR3 loop spans 15 amino acids. J was trimmed by 8 bases and V by 2 bases; bases with no gene match: 7. CDR3 coding DNA: TGTGCCAGCAGTTACCTCCAAACAGGGGGGGAAAAACTGTTTTTT. Amino acids: CASSYLQTGGEKLFF.

The chain is built from TRBV5-1 and TRBJ2-1; 8 bases agree with TRBD2. The germline V gene encodes CDR1 SGHRS and CDR2 YFSETQ. Germline trimming cut 5 bases from V and 8 bases from J; bases unmatched to any gene: 12. There are 15 residues in the CDR3. This chain's CDR3 is CASSSGTSDGDEQFF. For the CDR3, the DNA is TGCGCCAGCAGTTCCGGGACTAGTGATGGCGATGAGCAGTTCTTC.

The chain is built from TRBV18 and TRBJ1-5; D possibly corresponds to TRBD1 (6 bases). The CDR3 spans 15 residues. V dropped 2 bases and J dropped 6 bases, with 14 bases sitting between them. Per the germline V gene, CDR1 is KGHSH and CDR2 is LQKENI. For the CDR3, the DNA is TGTGCCAGCTCACCAGGGGGCGATAGGAGTCAGCCCCAGCATTTT. It is translated as CASSPGGDRSQPQHF.

This clone appeared a single time. The rearrangement joins TRBV11-3 to TRBJ2-3, with TRBD1 matching 8 bases. CDR3 length: 15 residues. Trimming cost V 8 bases and J 4 bases; bases outside gene matches: 11. In germline, CDR1 is SGHNT, CDR2 YENEEA. The CDR3 nucleotides are TGTGCCAGCTCCAGGGGGCGTATAGAGGCAGATACGCAGTATTTT. Amino acid sequence: CASSRGRIEADTQYF.

This sequence joins TRBV11-2 and TRBJ2-1; 8 nucleotides align to TRBD2. The CDR3 sequence is 16 residues long. In germline, CDR1 is SGHAT, CDR2 FQNNGV. V was pared by 1 base and J by 6 bases, with 8 bases of the junction left unmatched. CDR3 in amino acids: CASSLGGLGVANEQFF. CDR3 DNA sequence: TGTGCCAGCAGCTTAGGGGGACTAGGGGTGGCCAATGAGCAGTTCTTC.

The rearrangement links TRBV5-5 to TRBJ1-6; no clear D. CDR3 length: 14 amino acids. Germline V lookup: CDR1 SGHKS, CDR2 YYEKEE (reference sequence). V was shortened by 0 bases and J by 7 bases, with 8 bases between the two germline ends. CDR3 residues: CASSLVAGNSPLHF. DNA of the CDR3: TGTGCCAGCAGCTTGGTGGCGGGGAATTCACCCCTCCACTTT.

The chain uses TRBV12-3 or TRBV12-4 and TRBJ2-5; maybe TRBD2 (5 bases). The germline V and J ends were trimmed by 5 bases and 3 bases, with 10 bases remaining between them. The CDR3 length is 13 residues. CDR3 bases: TGTGCCAGCAGTCGAGGGTGGAAAGAGACCCAGTACTTC. This translates into CASSRGWKETQYF.

V and J are TRBV5-3 and TRBJ2-3, with D maybe TRBD1 (5 bases). TRBV5-3 is an ORF, with its function uncertain. Trimming cost V 10 bases and J 0 bases, with 12 bases left between them. CDR3 length equals 13 residues. The CDR3: CAPAAGSTDTQYF. The CDR3 DNA is TGTGCCCCTGCGGCAGGGAGCACAGATACGCAGTATTTT.

This clone came up a few times. This chain joins TRBV2 and TRBJ1-2; the D is unclear. Looked up from germline, CDR1 is SNHLY and CDR2 is FYNNEI. The V gene lost 4 bases and the J gene lost 7 bases, with 10 bases spanning the gap. The CDR3 sequence is 12 residues long. The CDR3 loop is CASSAPPLGYTF. CDR3 sequence (DNA): TGTGCCAGCAGTGCCCCCCCGCTTGGCTACACCTTC.

This clone came up a few times. This chain joins TRBV18 and TRBJ1-2, with 9 bases fitting TRBD1. The CDR3 has 12 residues. After removal of 6 bases from V and 7 bases from J, the junction contained 3 bases not matched to a gene. The germline V gene has CDR1 KGHSH and CDR2 LQKENI. Here the CDR3 reads CASSDRGGGYTF. CDR3 in DNA: TGTGCCAGCTCGGACAGGGGAGGTGGCTACACCTTC.

The chain couples TRBV9 to TRBJ1-2; D is undetermined. Germline CDR1 is SGDLS and CDR2 is YYNGEE. V was shortened by 0 bases and J by 1 base, with 7 bases between the two germline ends. The CDR3 totals 14 residues. CDR3 DNA: TGTGCCAGCAGCGTAGCAGGTATTAACTATGGCTACACCTTC. As protein: CASSVAGINYGYTF. The whole variable domain, remainder taken from reference TRBV9 and TRBJ1-2, is DSGVTQTPKHLITATGQRVTLRCSPRSGDLSVYWYQQSLDQGLQFLIQYYNGEERAKGNILERFSAQQFPDLHSELNLSSLELGDSALYFCASSVAGINYGYTFGSGTRLTVV.

The chain employs TRBV7-6 and TRBJ1-6; perhaps TRBD1 as D (6 bases). V shed 5 bases and J shed 9 bases, with 17 bases lying between them. The CDR3 runs to 15 residues. Per germline, CDR1 SGHVS and CDR2 FNYEAQ. CDR3 DNA: TGTGCCAGCAGCGCAGGGGCCGGATTGGGTTCACCCCTCCACTTT. The encoded protein is CASSAGAGLGSPLHF.

The chain links TRBV5-1 to TRBJ1-2; a possible D gene is TRBD1 (6 bases). CDR1 is SGHRS, CDR2 YFSETQ, per germline. This CDR3 contains 15 residues. Trimming stripped 3 bases from V and 0 bases from J, with 12 bases between. The CDR3 reads CASSSGQRPNYGYTF. CDR3 bases: TGCGCCAGCAGCTCCGGACAGCGCCCTAACTATGGCTACACCTTC. Together with reference TRBV5-1 and TRBJ1-2, the CDR3 gives the full variable domain: KAGVTQTPRYLIKTRGQQVTLSCSPISGHRSVSWYQQTPGQGLQFLFEYFSETQRNKGNFPGRFSGRQFSNSRSEMNVSTLELGDSALYLCASSSGQRPNYGYTFGSGTRLTVV.

The V call is TRBV20-1, the J call TRBJ1-1; D unclear. Per germline, CDR1 DFQATT and CDR2 SNEGSKA (reference sequence). This CDR3 is built from 14 residues. V gave up 3 bases and J gave up 4 bases, with 15 bases separating them. CDR3 residues: CSASRPASGTEAFF. In DNA, the CDR3 is TGCAGTGCTAGTAGGCCGGCGTCGGGCACTGAAGCTTTCTTT.

This clone was picked up one time. The chain links TRBV7-6 to TRBJ2-5, with D unclear. The germline V gene has CDR1 SGHVS and CDR2 FNYEAQ. The CDR3 has 13 amino acids. V dropped 0 bases and J dropped 3 bases, with 5 bases sitting between them. The CDR3, as DNA: TGTGCCAGCAGCTTAGCGGGGAAAGAGACCCAGTACTTC. It is translated as CASSLAGKETQYF. Full variable domain (missing parts from reference TRBV7-6 and TRBJ2-5): GAGVSQSPRYKVTKRGQDVALRCDPISGHVSLYWYRQALGQGPEFLTYFNYEAQQDKSGLPNDRFSAERPEGSISTLTIQRTEQRDSAMYRCASSLAGKETQYFGPGTRLLVL.

This rearrangement joins TRBV5-6 to TRBJ2-2, with 12 bases aligning to TRBD2. Trimming removed 4 bases from V and 1 base from J; junction bases left unmatched: 2. The CDR3 spans 16 residues. CDR1 and CDR2 from the germline V gene are SGHDT and YYEEEE. In DNA form, the CDR3 reads TGTGCCAGCAGCGGGGGACTAGCGGGGAACACCGGGGAGCTGTTTTTT. It translates to CASSGGLAGNTGELFF.

The V and J genes are TRBV7-3 and TRBJ2-5; a possible D gene is TRBD1 (5 bases). V was cut by 2 bases and J by 1 base, with 11 bases left in between. Germline V gene data show CDR1 as SGHTA and CDR2 as FQGTGA. The CDR3 has 15 amino acids. This CDR3 reads CASSLGLGVQETQYF. The DNA for the CDR3 is TGTGCCAGCAGCTTAGGTCTAGGGGTCCAAGAGACCCAGTACTTC.

As DNA, the CDR3 is TGCAGCGTTGAAAAAGTCCGGAACACTGAAGCTTTCTTT. Amino acids: CSVEKVRNTEAFF. The chain joins TRBV29-1 to TRBJ1-1; D gene ambiguous. The CDR3 covers 13 residues. V was pared by 2 bases and J by 1 base, with 8 bases between. Germline assignment: CDR1 SQVTM and CDR2 ANQGSEA.

This clone was observed once. This chain links TRBV4-2 with TRBJ2-3, with TRBD2 matching over 7 bases. Trimming at V came to 2 bases and at J to 4 bases, leaving 6 bases not matched to a gene. The CDR3 totals 15 residues. Looked up from germline, CDR1 is LGHNA and CDR2 is YNFKEQ. In nucleotides, the CDR3 is TGTGCCAGCAGCCAATCCGGGAGGAACCCAGATACGCAGTATTTT. Encoded protein: CASSQSGRNPDTQYF.

This chain joins TRBV25-1 and TRBJ1-1; TRBD1 agrees at 12 bases. In germline, CDR1 is MGHDK, CDR2 SYGVNS. Trimming cost V 6 bases and J 7 bases; bases outside gene matches: 6. CDR3 length: 14 amino acids. This CDR3 is CASRGDRGLNEAFF. DNA of the CDR3: TGTGCCAGCAGGGGGGACAGGGGGCTAAATGAAGCTTTCTTT.

The chain uses TRBV5-1 and TRBJ2-7; D is unclear. Germline V gene sequence: CDR1 SGHRS, CDR2 YFSETQ. Trimming removed 0 bases at V and 4 bases at J, with 8 bases between. This CDR3 has 13 amino acids. This chain's CDR3 is CASSLAYGYEQYF. The CDR3 region has the DNA TGCGCCAGCAGCTTGGCTTACGGTTACGAGCAGTACTTC.

The chain combines TRBV10-2 with TRBJ2-7, with unresolved D. Germline V gene lookup returns CDR1 WSHSY and CDR2 SAAADI. V was pared by 0 bases and J by 3 bases, with 0 bases between. The CDR3 totals 11 residues. The CDR3 DNA is TGCGCCAGCAGTGAGTCCTACGAGCAGTACTTC. Translation gives CASSESYEQYF.

The V gene is TRBV24-1, the J gene TRBJ2-7, with 7 bases identical to TRBD1. After removal of 4 bases from V and 1 base from J, the junction contained 15 bases not matched to a gene. CDR3 size: 18 residues. Germline CDR1 is KGHDR and CDR2 is SFDVKD. CDR3 DNA sequence: TGTGCCACCAGTGACCTCATAAGGGGACAGTGGAAATCCTACGAGCAGTACTTC. Protein sequence: CATSDLIRGQWKSYEQYF.

The CDR3 region is CASSFPGSREAFF. The DNA of the CDR3 is TGTGCCAGCAGCTTCCCAGGCTCCAGGGAAGCTTTCTTT. The rearrangement links TRBV7-2 to TRBJ1-1; no definite D call. The ends were cut back, 3 bases at V and 8 bases at J, with 13 bases in the middle. CDR1 is SGHTA, CDR2 FQGNSA, per germline. The CDR3 runs 13 residues. Filled out from reference TRBV7-2 and TRBJ1-1, the complete variable domain reads GAGVSQSPSNKVTEKGKDVELRCDPISGHTALYWYRQSLGQGLEFLIYFQGNSAPDKSGLPSDRFSAERTGGSVSTLTIQRTQQEDSAVYLCASSFPGSREAFFGQGTRLTVV.

DNA of the CDR3: TGTGCCAGCACTCCCAGCGGGGGCCTCTCCTACGAGCAGTACTTC. As protein: CASTPSGGLSYEQYF. The chain employs TRBV28 and TRBJ2-7; TRBD2 aligns across 8 bases. Germline CDR1 is MDHEN and CDR2 is SYDVKM. The CDR3 totals 15 residues. Unmatched junction bases numbered 8, after V lost 7 bases and J lost 0 bases. The full variable domain, rest sourced from reference TRBV28 and TRBJ2-7, is DVKVTQSSRYLVKRTGEKVFLECVQDMDHENMFWYRQDPGLGLRLIYFSYDVKMKEKGDIPEGYSVSREKKERFSLILESASTNQTSMYLCASTPSGGLSYEQYFGPGTRLTVT.

V is TRBV24-1 and J is TRBJ2-3; tentative D call: TRBD1 (6 bases). V was pared by 5 bases and J by 2 bases, with 13 bases between. The CDR3 contains 15 residues. CDR1 KGHDR and CDR2 SFDVKD come from the germline V gene. The CDR3 here is CATSAKQGSTDTQYF. The CDR3 DNA sequence: TGTGCCACCAGTGCTAAGCAGGGGTCCACAGATACGCAGTATTTT.